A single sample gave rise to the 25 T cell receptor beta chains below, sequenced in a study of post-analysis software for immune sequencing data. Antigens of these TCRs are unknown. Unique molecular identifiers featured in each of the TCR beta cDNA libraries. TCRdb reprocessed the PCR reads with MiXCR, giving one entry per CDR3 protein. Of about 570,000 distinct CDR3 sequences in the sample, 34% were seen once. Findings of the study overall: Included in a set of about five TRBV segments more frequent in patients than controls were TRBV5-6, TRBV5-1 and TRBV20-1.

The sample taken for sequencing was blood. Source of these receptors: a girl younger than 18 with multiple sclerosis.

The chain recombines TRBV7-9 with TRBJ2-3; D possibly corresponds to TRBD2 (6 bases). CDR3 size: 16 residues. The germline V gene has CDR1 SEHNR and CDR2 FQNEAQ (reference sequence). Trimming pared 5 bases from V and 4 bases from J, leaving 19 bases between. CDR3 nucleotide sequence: TGTGCCAGCAGCCTCCCTACTAGCCTGGGTTCAGATACGCAGTATTTT. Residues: CASSLPTSLGSDTQYF.

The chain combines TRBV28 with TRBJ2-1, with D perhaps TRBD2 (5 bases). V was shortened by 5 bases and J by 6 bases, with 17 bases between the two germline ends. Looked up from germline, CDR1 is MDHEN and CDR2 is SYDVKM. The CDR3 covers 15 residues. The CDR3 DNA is TGTGCCAGCAGTAGATATCGCGGACTCTCCAATGAGCAGTTCTTC. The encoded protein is CASSRYRGLSNEQFF.

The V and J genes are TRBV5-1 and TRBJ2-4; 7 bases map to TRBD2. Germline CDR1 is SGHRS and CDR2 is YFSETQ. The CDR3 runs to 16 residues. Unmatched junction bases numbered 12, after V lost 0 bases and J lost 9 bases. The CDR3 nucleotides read TGCGCCAGCAGCTTGGTTCCAGGGAGGGGCCCTGGCATTCAGTACTTC. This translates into CASSLVPGRGPGIQYF. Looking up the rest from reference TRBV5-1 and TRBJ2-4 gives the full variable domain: KAGVTQTPRYLIKTRGQQVTLSCSPISGHRSVSWYQQTPGQGLQFLFEYFSETQRNKGNFPGRFSGRQFSNSRSEMNVSTLELGDSALYLCASSLVPGRGPGIQYFGAGTRLSVL.

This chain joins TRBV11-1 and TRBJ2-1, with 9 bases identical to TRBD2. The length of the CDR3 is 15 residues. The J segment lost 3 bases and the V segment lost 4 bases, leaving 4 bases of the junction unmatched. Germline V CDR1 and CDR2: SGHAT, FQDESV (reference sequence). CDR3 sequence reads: CASSSLAGNYNEQFF. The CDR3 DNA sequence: TGTGCCAGCAGCTCCCTAGCGGGAAACTACAATGAGCAGTTCTTC.

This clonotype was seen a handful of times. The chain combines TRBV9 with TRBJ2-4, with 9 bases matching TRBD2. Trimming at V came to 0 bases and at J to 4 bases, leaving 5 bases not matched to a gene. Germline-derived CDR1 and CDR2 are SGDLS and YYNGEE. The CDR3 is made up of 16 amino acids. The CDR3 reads CASSVDGGGVKNIQYF. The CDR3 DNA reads TGTGCCAGCAGCGTAGACGGCGGGGGGGTGAAAAACATTCAGTACTTC. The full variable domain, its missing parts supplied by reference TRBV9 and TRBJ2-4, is DSGVTQTPKHLITATGQRVTLRCSPRSGDLSVYWYQQSLDQGLQFLIQYYNGEERAKGNILERFSAQQFPDLHSELNLSSLELGDSALYFCASSVDGGGVKNIQYFGAGTRLSVL.

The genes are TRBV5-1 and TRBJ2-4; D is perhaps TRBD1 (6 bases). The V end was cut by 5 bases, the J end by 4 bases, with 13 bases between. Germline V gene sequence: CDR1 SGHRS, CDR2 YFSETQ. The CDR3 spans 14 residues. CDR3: CASSPGEIKNIQYF. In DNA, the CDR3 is TGCGCCAGCAGTCCAGGGGAGATTAAAAACATTCAGTACTTC.

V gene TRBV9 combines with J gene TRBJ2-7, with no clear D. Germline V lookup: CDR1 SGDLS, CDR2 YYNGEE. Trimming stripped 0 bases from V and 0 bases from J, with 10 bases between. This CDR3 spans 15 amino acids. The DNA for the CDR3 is TGTGCCAGCAGCGTAGATGCGGCCGCCTCCTACGAGCAGTACTTC. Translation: CASSVDAAASYEQYF.

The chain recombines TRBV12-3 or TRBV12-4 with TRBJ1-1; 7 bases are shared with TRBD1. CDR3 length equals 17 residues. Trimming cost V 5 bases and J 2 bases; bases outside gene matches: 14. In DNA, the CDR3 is TGTGCCAGCAGTCTTGGGACAGCCCAGGCAGAAAACACTGAAGCTTTCTTT. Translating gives CASSLGTAQAENTEAFF.

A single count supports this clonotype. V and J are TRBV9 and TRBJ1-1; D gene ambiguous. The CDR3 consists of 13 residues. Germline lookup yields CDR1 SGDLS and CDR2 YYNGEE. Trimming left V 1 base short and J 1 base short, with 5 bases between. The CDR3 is CASSVHGNTEAFF. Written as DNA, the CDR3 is TGTGCCAGCAGCGTACATGGGAACACTGAAGCTTTCTTT.

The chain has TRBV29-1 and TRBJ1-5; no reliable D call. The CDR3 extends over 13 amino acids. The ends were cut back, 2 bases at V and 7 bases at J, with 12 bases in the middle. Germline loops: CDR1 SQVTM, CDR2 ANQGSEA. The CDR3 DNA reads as TGCAGCGTTGAATTGGGAGCCGGCCAGCCCCAGCATTTT. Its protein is CSVELGAGQPQHF.

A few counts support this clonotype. In DNA, the CDR3 is TGTGCCAGCAGTCCGACAGGCCCCAATCAGCCCCAGCATTTT. It is translated as CASSPTGPNQPQHF. The chain joins TRBV12-3 or TRBV12-4 to TRBJ1-5, with D maybe TRBD1 (6 bases). The CDR3 covers 14 residues. Trimming pared 5 bases from V and 3 bases from J, leaving 11 bases between.

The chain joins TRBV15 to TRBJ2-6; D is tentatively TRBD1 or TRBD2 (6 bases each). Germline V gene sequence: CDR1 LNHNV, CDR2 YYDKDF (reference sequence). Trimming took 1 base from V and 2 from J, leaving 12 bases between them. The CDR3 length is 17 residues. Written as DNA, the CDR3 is TGTGCCACCAGCAGAGGAGCTCGGGGGCCTGGGGCCAACGTCCTGACTTTC. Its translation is CATSRGARGPGANVLTF.

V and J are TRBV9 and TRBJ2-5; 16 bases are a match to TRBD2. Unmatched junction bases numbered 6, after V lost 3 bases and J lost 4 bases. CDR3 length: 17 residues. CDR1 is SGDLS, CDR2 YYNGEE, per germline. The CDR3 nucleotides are TGTGCCAGCAGCGCCGTCGGGACTAGCGGGGGGGCAGAGACCCAGTACTTC. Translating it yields CASSAVGTSGGAETQYF.

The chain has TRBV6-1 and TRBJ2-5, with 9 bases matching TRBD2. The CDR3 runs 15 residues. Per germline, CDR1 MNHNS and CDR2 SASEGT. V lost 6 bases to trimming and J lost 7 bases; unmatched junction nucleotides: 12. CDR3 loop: CASRETSGGARTQYF. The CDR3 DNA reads TGTGCCAGCAGAGAGACTAGCGGAGGAGCAAGGACCCAGTACTTC.

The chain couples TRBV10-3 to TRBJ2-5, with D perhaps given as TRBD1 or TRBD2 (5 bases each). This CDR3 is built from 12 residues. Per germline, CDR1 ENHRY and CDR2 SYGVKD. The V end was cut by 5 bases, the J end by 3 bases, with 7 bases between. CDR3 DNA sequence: TGTGCCATCAGTAGAGGGGAAGAGACCCAGTACTTC. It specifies CAISRGEETQYF.

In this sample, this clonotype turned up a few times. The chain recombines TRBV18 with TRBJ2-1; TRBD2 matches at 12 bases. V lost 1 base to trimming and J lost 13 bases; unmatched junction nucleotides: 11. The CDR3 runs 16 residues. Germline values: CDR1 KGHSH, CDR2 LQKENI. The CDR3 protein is CASSPLDLAGGPQQFF. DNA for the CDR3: TGTGCCAGCTCACCACTTGATCTAGCGGGGGGGCCACAACAGTTCTTC.

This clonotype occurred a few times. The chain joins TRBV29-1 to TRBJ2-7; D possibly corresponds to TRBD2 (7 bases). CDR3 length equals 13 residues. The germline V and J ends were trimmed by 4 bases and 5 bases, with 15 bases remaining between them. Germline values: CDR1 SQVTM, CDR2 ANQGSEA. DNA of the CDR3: TGCAGCGTTGTGGCGGGGGCTAGTCACGAGCAGTACTTC. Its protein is CSVVAGASHEQYF.

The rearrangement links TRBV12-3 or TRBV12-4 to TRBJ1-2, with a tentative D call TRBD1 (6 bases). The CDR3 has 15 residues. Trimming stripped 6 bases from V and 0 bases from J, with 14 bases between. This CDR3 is CASRTGTSSNYGYTF. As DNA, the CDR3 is TGTGCCAGCAGAACGGGGACATCTTCTAACTATGGCTACACCTTC.

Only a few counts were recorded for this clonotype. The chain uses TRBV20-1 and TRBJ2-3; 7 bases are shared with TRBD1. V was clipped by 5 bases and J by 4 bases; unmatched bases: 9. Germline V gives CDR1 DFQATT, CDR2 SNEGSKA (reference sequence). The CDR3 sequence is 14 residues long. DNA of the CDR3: TGCAGTGCTGAATCAGGGGGTAGCGCAGATACGCAGTATTTT. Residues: CSAESGGSADTQYF.

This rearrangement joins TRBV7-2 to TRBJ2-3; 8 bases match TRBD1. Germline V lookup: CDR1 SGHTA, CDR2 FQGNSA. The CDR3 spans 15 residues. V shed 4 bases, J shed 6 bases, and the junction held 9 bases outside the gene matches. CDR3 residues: CASSSGTGREDTQYF. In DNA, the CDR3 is TGTGCCAGCAGCTCCGGGACAGGCAGAGAGGATACGCAGTATTTT.

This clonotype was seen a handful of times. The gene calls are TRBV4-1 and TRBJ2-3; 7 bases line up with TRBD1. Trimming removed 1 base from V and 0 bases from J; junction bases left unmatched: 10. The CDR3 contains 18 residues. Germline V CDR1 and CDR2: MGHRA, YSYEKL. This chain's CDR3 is CASSQANLPGQSTDTQYF. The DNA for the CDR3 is TGCGCCAGCAGCCAAGCGAATCTCCCGGGACAGAGCACAGATACGCAGTATTTT.

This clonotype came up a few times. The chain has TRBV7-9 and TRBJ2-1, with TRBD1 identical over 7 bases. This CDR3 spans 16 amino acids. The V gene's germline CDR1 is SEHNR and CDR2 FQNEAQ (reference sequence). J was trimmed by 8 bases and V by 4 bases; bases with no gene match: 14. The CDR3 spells CASSSLEVDRLDEQFF. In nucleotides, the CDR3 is TGTGCCAGCAGCTCACTGGAGGTGGACAGGCTGGATGAGCAGTTCTTC.

The CDR3 sequence: CSAFPGRGFYGEQFF. CDR3 bases: TGCAGTGCTTTCCCGGGACGGGGGTTTTATGGTGAGCAGTTCTTC. The chain recombines TRBV20-1 with TRBJ2-1; tentative D call: TRBD2 (6 bases). The CDR3 runs 15 residues. Per the germline V gene, CDR1 is DFQATT and CDR2 is SNEGSKA (reference sequence). With 5 bases removed from V and 9 bases from J, the gap between germline ends came to 23 bases.

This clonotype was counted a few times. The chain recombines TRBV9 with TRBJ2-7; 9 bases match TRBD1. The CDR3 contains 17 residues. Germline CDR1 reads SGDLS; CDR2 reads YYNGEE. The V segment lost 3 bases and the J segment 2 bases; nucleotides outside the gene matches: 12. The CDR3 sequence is CASSAQGGGTGTYEQYF. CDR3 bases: TGTGCCAGCAGCGCCCAGGGAGGCGGGACAGGGACCTACGAGCAGTACTTC.

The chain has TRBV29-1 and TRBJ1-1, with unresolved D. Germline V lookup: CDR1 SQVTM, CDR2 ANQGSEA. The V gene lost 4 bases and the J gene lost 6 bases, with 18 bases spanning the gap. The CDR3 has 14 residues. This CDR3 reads CSVAPRSVMAEAFF. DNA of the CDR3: TGCAGCGTTGCGCCCAGGTCGGTGATGGCTGAAGCTTTCTTT.